This T cell receptor beta chain is from a study of T cell repertoires in cytomegalovirus infection. Regarding the study as a whole: Of the TCR beta families, the public ones yielded a cumulative frequency that identified carriers of CMV plus the relevant HLA.

Using its own MiXCR run on the reads, TCRdb lists one record per CDR3 protein. Of roughly 570,000 distinct CDR3 sequences listed, 35% to 50% were seen once; the top ten hold roughly 50%. Comments on this clonotype: The antigen remains unidentified.

Germline CDR1 is MNHEY and CDR2 is SVGEGT. This CDR3 comprises 13 residues. V lost 5 bases to trimming and J lost 6 bases, with 13 bases between them. This clonotype was sampled from a human donor in good health (CMV status not recorded). Some clones in this sample may be carry-over from other donors' samples. The source was cultured PBMCs, collected from culture after CMV antigen stimulation. The J gene is TRBJ1-2, the V gene TRBV6-2 or TRBV6-3; no reliable D call. The CDR3 coding sequence is TGTGCCAGCAGTACCAGAACCACCCATGGCTACACCTTC. Translation: CASSTRTTHGYTF.